What follows are 32 T cell receptor beta chains derived from one specimen sequenced in a study of cytomegalovirus exposure and HLA in healthy donors. Amplification used 60 Vbeta primers and 13 Jbeta primers. Sequencing was performed with immunoSEQ multiplex PCR; in TCRdb, only in-frame clones are kept and a portion is missing. The data hold under 150,000 clones, with 74% observed a single time. Sequencing was carried out using PBMCs. The receptors stem from a woman aged 40 to 50 in good health and CMV-seropositive.

The rearrangement joins TRBV5-1 to TRBJ2-2; 7 positions match TRBD2. Germline-derived CDR1 and CDR2 are SGHRS and YFSETQ. The V and J ends lost 4 bases and 1 base, in that order; junction bases with no gene match: 10. This CDR3 spans 17 amino acids. As DNA, the CDR3 is TGCGCCAGCAGCCCCCCTGTAGCGGGCTTGAACACCGGGGAGCTGTTTTTT. Amino acids: CASSPPVAGLNTGELFF.

The V and J genes are TRBV18 and TRBJ1-1; 7 bases fit TRBD1. The V gene end was trimmed by 2 bases and the J gene end by 1 base; junction bases not matched to a gene: 16. This CDR3 region has 19 residues. Germline CDR1 KGHSH, CDR2 LQKENI. CDR3 coding DNA: TGTGCCAGCTCACCATGGCCCGCGGTAGGGGGCGCCCCGAACACTGAAGCTTTCTTT. Translated: CASSPWPAVGGAPNTEAFF.

The chain's CDR3 is CASSTGLSGNTIYF. As DNA, the CDR3 is TGTGCCAGCAGTACAGGGCTCTCTGGAAACACCATATATTTT. This chain joins TRBV2 and TRBJ1-3, with D possibly being TRBD1 (6 bases). V dropped 5 bases and J dropped 0 bases, with 8 bases sitting between them. CDR3 length: 14 amino acids. CDR1 and CDR2 from the germline V gene are SNHLY and FYNNEI.

The chain has TRBV11-3 and TRBJ2-1; TRBD1 is a possible D gene (5 bases). From germline, CDR1 is SGHNT and CDR2 YENEEA. V dropped 0 bases and J dropped 2 bases, with 8 bases sitting between them. The CDR3 length is 15 residues. The CDR3 region has the DNA TGTGCCAGCAGCTTAGAAAGGGGTCCCTACAATGAGCAGTTCTTC. Its protein is CASSLERGPYNEQFF.

The gene calls are TRBV7-8 and TRBJ1-2, with D maybe TRBD1 (6 bases). Germline V lookup: CDR1 SGHVS, CDR2 FQNEAQ. The V and J ends lost 1 base and 0 bases respectively, with 6 bases between them. This CDR3 comprises 14 residues. Here the CDR3 reads CASSLGTANYGYTF. The CDR3 DNA is TGTGCCAGCAGCTTAGGGACAGCTAACTATGGCTACACCTTC.

Comment on this clone: A read error may produce the germline difference seen at one junction end. The genes are TRBV7-9 and TRBJ2-5; D not resolved. CDR1 and CDR2 from the germline V gene are SEHNR and FQNEAQ (reference sequence). CDR3 length: 12 amino acids. Here the CDR3 DNA reads TGTTCCAGCAGCTTCCCGGTCGGGACCCAGTACTTC. Its protein is CSSSFPVGTQYF. Supplemented by reference TRBV7-9 and TRBJ2-5, the full variable domain reads DTGVSQNPRHKITKRGQNVTFRCDPISEHNRLYWYRQTLGQGPEFLTYFQNEAQLEKSRLLSDRFSAERPKGSFSTLEIQRTEQGDSAMYLCSSSFPVGTQYFGPGTRLLVL.

This rearrangement joins TRBV15 to TRBJ2-1; a weak D match, TRBD2 (7 bases). The germline V gene has CDR1 LNHNV and CDR2 YYDKDF (reference sequence). V lost 0 bases, J lost 6 bases, and 21 bases lay in between. This CDR3 is 18 amino acids long. The CDR3 DNA reads TGTGCCACCAGCAGAGATTGGGCACTTTCGGGGGGCATCAATGAGCAGTTCTTC. It codes for CATSRDWALSGGINEQFF.

This clone appeared once. This chain uses TRBV30 with TRBJ2-7; D gene ambiguous. This CDR3 is 11 amino acids long. The V end was cut by 4 bases, the J end by 6 bases, with 10 bases between. Germline CDR1 is GTSNPN and CDR2 is SVGIG (reference sequence). As DNA, the CDR3 is TGTGCCTGGACGACTGTCGGCGAGCAGTACTTC. It encodes CAWTTVGEQYF.

The V and J genes are TRBV6-1 and TRBJ1-4; TRBD1 is a possible D gene (5 bases). Germline V CDR1 and CDR2: MNHNS, SASEGT. There are 13 residues in the CDR3. V gave up 7 bases and J gave up 7 bases, with 13 bases separating them. CDR3 residues: CASTPSRAEKLFF. CDR3 nucleotides: TGTGCCAGCACTCCCAGCAGGGCTGAAAAACTGTTTTTT.

The rearrangement uses TRBV19 and TRBJ2-3; D possibly corresponds to TRBD1 (5 bases). The CDR3 is made up of 14 amino acids. The germline gives CDR1 LNHDA, CDR2 SQIVND (reference sequence). With 4 bases removed from V and 4 bases from J, the gap between germline ends came to 12 bases. The CDR3 nucleotides are TGTGCCAGTAGTAGTTCAGGGTGGTCAGATACGCAGTATTTT. This codes for CASSSSGWSDTQYF.

This clone has just one count. The chain has TRBV27 and TRBJ1-2, with 7 bases aligning to TRBD1. There are 16 residues in the CDR3. Unmatched junction bases numbered 14, after V lost 6 bases and J lost 4 bases. The germline CDR1 and CDR2 sequences are MNHEY and SMNVEV (reference sequence). Written as DNA, the CDR3 is TGTGCCAGCAGGCCTCACCCGGGACAGAAGTCCTATGGCTACACCTTC. Its translation: CASRPHPGQKSYGYTF.

The chain carries TRBV11-2 and TRBJ1-4; D is undetermined. Trimming stripped 4 bases from V and 0 bases from J, with 15 bases between. This CDR3 has 17 amino acids. Germline CDR1 and CDR2: SGHAT and FQNNGV. CDR3: CASSSRGQRTTNEKLFF. As DNA, the CDR3 is TGTGCCAGCAGCTCGCGAGGGCAGAGGACAACTAATGAAAAACTGTTTTTT. The full variable domain, its missing parts supplied by reference TRBV11-2 and TRBJ1-4, is EAGVAQSPRYKIIEKRQSVAFWCNPISGHATLYWYQQILGQGPKLLIQFQNNGVVDDSQLPKDRFSAERLKGVDSTLKIQPAKLEDSAVYLCASSSRGQRTTNEKLFFGSGTQLSVL.

The V call is TRBV19, the J call TRBJ2-1; TRBD2 matches at 9 bases. Losses at the gene ends were 4 bases for V and 5 bases for J; bases not matched to a gene: 9. The CDR3 runs to 16 residues. Germline values: CDR1 LNHDA, CDR2 SQIVND (reference sequence). The CDR3 region is CASSTRGTSLHNEQFF. For the CDR3, the DNA is TGTGCCAGTAGTACCAGGGGGACTAGCCTCCACAATGAGCAGTTCTTC.

Only a few counts were recorded for this clone. This sequence joins TRBV7-2 and TRBJ2-5; perhaps TRBD2 as D (6 bases). The CDR3 is 14 amino acids. V lost 5 bases and J lost 5, with 15 bases in between. Germline lookup yields CDR1 SGHTA and CDR2 FQGNSA. Here the CDR3 reads CASSDSGTGETQYF. DNA for the CDR3: TGTGCCAGCAGCGACTCGGGGACTGGGGAGACCCAGTACTTC.

This chain joins TRBV9 and TRBJ1-2, with D unclear. The CDR3 covers 18 residues. Germline CDR1 and CDR2: SGDLS and YYNGEE. Trimming removed 0 bases at V and 1 base at J, with 19 bases between. The CDR3 nucleotides are TGTGCCAGCAGCGTAGCCCCGACCTACCGGGGTGGTAACTATGGCTACACCTTC. Residues: CASSVAPTYRGGNYGYTF.

The chain couples TRBV6-1 to TRBJ1-3; D ambiguous. From germline, CDR1 is MNHNS and CDR2 SASEGT. CDR3 length equals 15 residues. Trimming pared 0 bases from V and 7 bases from J, leaving 13 bases between. The CDR3 DNA sequence: TGTGCCAGCAGTGAAGCGCGGATCACATTTAACACCATATATTTT. It encodes CASSEARITFNTIYF.

In this sample, this clone turned up a few times. The V and J genes are TRBV6-1 and TRBJ2-7; D might be TRBD1 (6 bases). The CDR3 is 13 amino acids. Trimming removed 10 bases from V and 10 bases from J, with 23 bases in between. Germline loops: CDR1 MNHNS, CDR2 SASEGT. Written as DNA, the CDR3 is TGTGCCATCACCCCGCGGACAGCCCAAGCCCAGTACTTC. It is translated as CAITPRTAQAQYF.

The chain joins TRBV10-2 to TRBJ1-1, with D maybe TRBD1 (6 bases). Germline CDR1 and CDR2: WSHSY and SAAADI. This CDR3 contains 16 residues. Trimming removed 7 bases at V and 3 bases at J, with 21 bases between. The CDR3 region is CASMVGPPKGDTEAFF. In DNA, the CDR3 is TGCGCCAGCATGGTCGGCCCCCCGAAGGGGGACACTGAAGCTTTCTTT.

Remarks on this clone: One junction end does not reproduce the germline sequence, and a read error may be involved. This chain uses TRBV7-7 with TRBJ2-1; 7 bases are shared with TRBD1. This CDR3 has 14 amino acids. Germline assignment: CDR1 SSHAT and CDR2 FNYEAQ (reference sequence). The chain's CDR3 is CASSDLDRDNEQFF. The CDR3 region has the DNA TGTGCTAGCAGCGATCTCGACAGGGACAATGAGCAGTTCTTC.

A few counts support this clone. The rearrangement uses TRBV9 and TRBJ1-6, with D possibly being TRBD1 (6 bases). The CDR3 covers 15 residues. CDR1 and CDR2 from the germline V gene are SGDLS and YYNGEE. The V gene lost 3 bases and the J gene lost 7 bases, with 14 bases spanning the gap. The CDR3 region has the DNA TGTGCCAGCAGCGGTCAACAGGGAGGGAATTCACCCCTCCACTTT. It encodes CASSGQQGGNSPLHF.

The V call is TRBV29-1, the J call TRBJ2-5, with 8 bases aligning to TRBD2. The DNA matches TRBJ2-7 better at its end, which makes the J call doubtful. Per the germline V gene, CDR1 is SQVTM and CDR2 is ANQGSEA. This CDR3 contains 14 residues. The CDR3 sequence: CSVGRLSGSGEQYF. The CDR3 DNA reads TGCAGCGTTGGCCGACTGAGCGGGAGTGGCGAGCAGTACTTC.

The rearrangement joins TRBV28 to TRBJ1-2; 8 nucleotides align to TRBD1. The length of the CDR3 is 15 residues. From germline, CDR1 is MDHEN and CDR2 SYDVKM. V trimming: 6 bases; J trimming: 4 bases; junction bases outside the gene matches: 10. The CDR3 region has the DNA TGTGCCAGCAGCCATCGGCGGACAGGGACCTATGGCTACACCTTC. Its translation: CASSHRRTGTYGYTF.

The chain employs TRBV29-1 and TRBJ1-6, with 7 bases lining up with TRBD1. V lost 4 bases, J lost 10 bases, and 10 bases stayed unmatched. This CDR3 spans 14 amino acids. The germline V gene encodes CDR1 SQVTM and CDR2 ANQGSEA. This CDR3 reads CSVGGDRAGSPLHF. CDR3 in DNA: TGCAGCGTTGGAGGAGACAGGGCGGGATCACCCCTCCACTTT.

This chain links TRBV4-1 with TRBJ2-5; 12 bases agree with TRBD2. The CDR3 sequence is 17 residues long. CDR1 and CDR2 from the germline V gene are MGHRA and YSYEKL. Losses at the gene ends were 3 bases for V and 3 bases for J; bases not matched to a gene: 8. The CDR3 nucleotides are TGCGCCAGCAGCCACCTACTAGCGGGGGGCCAAGAAGAGACCCAGTACTTC. Amino acids: CASSHLLAGGQEETQYF.

The chain is built from TRBV7-3 and TRBJ2-3; 7 bases line up with TRBD1. Germline CDR1 is SGHTA and CDR2 is FQGTGA. This CDR3 is 14 amino acids long. V shed 4 bases and J 4 bases; nucleotides not matched to a gene: 5. Here the CDR3 reads CASSSRQGADTQYF. The DNA for the CDR3 is TGTGCCAGCAGCTCCCGACAGGGCGCAGATACGCAGTATTTT.

The J gene is TRBJ2-7, the V gene TRBV6-6; 7 bases match TRBD2. This CDR3 has 14 amino acids. Germline V lookup: CDR1 MNHNY, CDR2 SVGAGI (reference sequence). V lost 4 bases and J lost 4; bases outside the gene matches: 7. CDR3 DNA sequence: TGTGCCAGCAGTTCGGGCGGGGGACCTTACGAGCAGTACTTC. It encodes CASSSGGGPYEQYF.

This clone is a singleton in its sample. V gene TRBV7-9 combines with J gene TRBJ1-4; perhaps TRBD1 as D (6 bases). V shed 1 base and J shed 0 bases, with 9 bases lying between them. The germline CDR1 and CDR2 sequences are SEHNR and FQNEAQ (reference sequence). This CDR3 contains 16 residues. The CDR3 region has the DNA TGTGCCAGCAGCTTAGGACAGGCTACAACTAATGAAAAACTGTTTTTT. Translation: CASSLGQATTNEKLFF.

CDR3 nucleotides: TGTGCCAGCAGCTCCTTGGGACAGGGGAGTACCACAGATACGCAGTATTTT. Amino acid sequence: CASSSLGQGSTTDTQYF. The V and J genes are TRBV7-3 and TRBJ2-3; 10 bases are shared with TRBD1. The CDR3 totals 17 residues. Germline CDR1 reads SGHTA; CDR2 reads FQGTGA. The V segment lost 4 bases and the J segment 2 bases; nucleotides outside the gene matches: 9.

The chain recombines TRBV5-6 with TRBJ1-5; 8 bases align to TRBD1. Germline CDR1 reads SGHDT; CDR2 reads YYEEEE. The CDR3 totals 17 residues. J lost 2 bases, V lost 1 base, and 8 bases had no gene match. CDR3 protein: CASSLMTGAPGNQPQHF. The CDR3 nucleotides are TGTGCCAGCAGCTTGATGACAGGGGCTCCAGGCAATCAGCCCCAGCATTTT. The full variable domain, with the rest looked up from reference TRBV5-6 and TRBJ1-5, is DAGVTQSPTHLIKTRGQQVTLRCSPKSGHDTVSWYQQALGQGPQFIFQYYEEEERQRGNFPDRFSGHQFPNYSSELNVNALLLGDSALYLCASSLMTGAPGNQPQHFGDGTRLSIL.

The chain has TRBV27 and TRBJ1-1; a possible D gene is TRBD1 (5 bases). CDR3 length: 12 residues. The V gene lost 6 bases and the J gene lost 1 base, with 6 bases spanning the gap. Germline V lookup: CDR1 MNHEY, CDR2 SMNVEV (reference sequence). Written as DNA, the CDR3 is TGTGCCAGCAGCCAGGGGAACACTGAAGCTTTCTTT. Translating it yields CASSQGNTEAFF.

Of note for this clone: Other DNA variants within this sample encode the same CDR3. The chain is built from TRBV29-1 and TRBJ2-1, with 7 bases fitting TRBD2. CDR1 is SQVTM and CDR2 is ANQGSEA in the germline V gene. The CDR3 consists of 13 residues. Trimming at V came to 4 bases and at J to 12 bases, leaving 12 bases not matched to a gene. The CDR3 sequence: CSVVGGSGTVQFF. In nucleotides, the CDR3 is TGCAGCGTTGTGGGAGGCAGCGGGACTGTGCAGTTCTTC.

This rearrangement joins TRBV7-9 to TRBJ1-2, with 8 bases aligning to TRBD1. V lost 3 bases, J lost 8 bases, and 11 bases stayed unmatched. Germline V gene data show CDR1 as SEHNR and CDR2 as FQNEAQ (reference sequence). The CDR3 is 15 residues long. The CDR3 here is CASSFAGGGSGGYTF. CDR3 bases: TGTGCCAGCAGCTTCGCAGGGGGCGGTTCGGGGGGCTACACCTTC.